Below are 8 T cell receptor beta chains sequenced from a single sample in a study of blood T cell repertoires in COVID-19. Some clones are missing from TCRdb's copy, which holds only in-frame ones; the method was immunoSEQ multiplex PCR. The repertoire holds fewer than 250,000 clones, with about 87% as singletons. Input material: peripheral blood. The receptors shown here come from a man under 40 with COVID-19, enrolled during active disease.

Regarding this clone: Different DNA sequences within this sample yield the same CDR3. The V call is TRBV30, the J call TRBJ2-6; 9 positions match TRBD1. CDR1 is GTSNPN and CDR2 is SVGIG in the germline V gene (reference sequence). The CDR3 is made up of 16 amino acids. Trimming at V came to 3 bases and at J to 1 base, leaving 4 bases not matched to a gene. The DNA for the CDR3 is TGTGCCTGGAGACAGGGGGCGGTTTCTGGGGCCAACGTCCTGACTTTC. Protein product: CAWRQGAVSGANVLTF.

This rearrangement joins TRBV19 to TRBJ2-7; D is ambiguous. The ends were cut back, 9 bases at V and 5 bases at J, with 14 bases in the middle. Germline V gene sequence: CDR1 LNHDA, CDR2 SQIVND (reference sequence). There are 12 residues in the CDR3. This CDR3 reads CASLGSAHEQYF. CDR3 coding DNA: TGTGCCAGCCTCGGGTCCGCGCACGAGCAGTACTTC.

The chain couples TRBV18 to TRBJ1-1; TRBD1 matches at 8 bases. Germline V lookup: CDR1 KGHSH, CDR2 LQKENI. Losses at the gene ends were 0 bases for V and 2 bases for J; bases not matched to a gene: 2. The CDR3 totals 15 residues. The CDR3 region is CASSPPGTGNTEAFF. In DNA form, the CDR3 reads TGTGCCAGCTCACCACCCGGGACAGGTAACACTGAAGCTTTCTTT.

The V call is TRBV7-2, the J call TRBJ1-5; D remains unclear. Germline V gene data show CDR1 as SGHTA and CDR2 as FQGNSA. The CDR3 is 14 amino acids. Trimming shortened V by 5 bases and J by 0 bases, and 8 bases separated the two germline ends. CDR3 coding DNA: TGTGCCAGCAGCGAGTTTTATAGCAATCAGCCCCAGCATTTT. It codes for CASSEFYSNQPQHF. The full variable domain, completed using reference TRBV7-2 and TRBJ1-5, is GAGVSQSPSNKVTEKGKDVELRCDPISGHTALYWYRQSLGQGLEFLIYFQGNSAPDKSGLPSDRFSAERTGGSVSTLTIQRTQQEDSAVYLCASSEFYSNQPQHFGDGTRLSIL.

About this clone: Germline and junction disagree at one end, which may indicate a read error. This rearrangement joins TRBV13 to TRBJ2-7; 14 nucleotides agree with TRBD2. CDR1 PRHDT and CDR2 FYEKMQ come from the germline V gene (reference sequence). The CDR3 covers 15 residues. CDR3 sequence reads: CASSLGGLAGGLLFF. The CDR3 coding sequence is TGTGCCAGCAGCTTAGGAGGACTAGCGGGGGGCTTGCTGTTCTTC.

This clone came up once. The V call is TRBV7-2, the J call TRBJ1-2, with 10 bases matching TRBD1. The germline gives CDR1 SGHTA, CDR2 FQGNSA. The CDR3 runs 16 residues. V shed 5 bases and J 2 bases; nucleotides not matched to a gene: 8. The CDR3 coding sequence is TGTGCCAGCAGCCCGCTAAAGGGACAGGGGAACTATGGCTACACCTTC. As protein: CASSPLKGQGNYGYTF.

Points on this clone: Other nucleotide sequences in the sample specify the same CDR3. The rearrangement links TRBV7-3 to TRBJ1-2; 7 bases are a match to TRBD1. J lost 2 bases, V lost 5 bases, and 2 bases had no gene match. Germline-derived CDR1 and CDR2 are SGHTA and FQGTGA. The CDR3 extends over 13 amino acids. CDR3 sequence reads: CASSPGQNYGYTF. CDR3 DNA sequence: TGTGCCAGCAGCCCGGGACAGAACTATGGCTACACCTTC.

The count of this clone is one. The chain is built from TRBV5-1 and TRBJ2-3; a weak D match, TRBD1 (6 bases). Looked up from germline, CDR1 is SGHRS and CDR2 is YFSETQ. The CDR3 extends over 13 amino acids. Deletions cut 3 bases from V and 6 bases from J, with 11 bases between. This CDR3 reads CASSSTGRDTQYF. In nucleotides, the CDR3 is TGCGCCAGCAGCTCGACAGGTCGTGATACGCAGTATTTT.